These 2 T cell receptor beta chains were sequenced from one sample in a study of control samples from healthy donors and cancer patients. Produced via immunoSEQ multiplex PCR; TCRdb's table is partial and in-frame only. The sample includes around 130,000 clones, 80% to 90% of them seen just once. The sample was blood. The receptors stem from a man younger than 40 in good health.

The rearrangement joins TRBV24-1 to TRBJ2-2, with TRBD1 matching over 10 bases. Germline V gene sequence: CDR1 KGHDR, CDR2 SFDVKD. The CDR3 is 15 amino acids. V lost 6 bases and J lost 7; bases outside the gene matches: 7. In nucleotides, the CDR3 is TGTGCCACCAGTACCGCCGGGACAGGGGTCGGGGAGCTGTTTTTT. It codes for CATSTAGTGVGELFF.

The chain couples TRBV30 to TRBJ2-6; perhaps TRBD2 as D (5 bases). The germline V gene encodes CDR1 GTSNPN and CDR2 SVGIG (reference sequence). V lost 2 bases and J 0 bases, leaving 17 bases between the germline ends. The CDR3 covers 18 residues. CDR3 amino acids: CAWSFERVTYSGANVLTF. CDR3 sequence (DNA): TGTGCCTGGAGTTTTGAGAGGGTCACCTACTCTGGGGCCAACGTCCTGACTTTC.